One and the same sample provided the 18 T cell receptor beta chains below, sequenced in a study of T cell clonality in common variable immunodeficiency. Sequencing used immunoSEQ multiplex PCR; TCRdb keeps in-frame clones, though not all of them. In total the sample includes approximately 46,000 clones, none of them seen once. Sequencing used peripheral blood mononuclear cells. The receptors were gathered from a person aged 18 to 69 in good health.

This clone was recorded many times. The CDR3 end lies 3 residues beyond the end of the read and is filled in from the germline J gene. This chain links TRBV10-3 with TRBJ1-2; 8 nucleotides line up with TRBD1. Germline V gene sequence: CDR1 ENHRY, CDR2 SYGVKD. Trimming cost V 0 bases and J 4 bases; bases outside gene matches: 4. This CDR3 comprises 15 residues. CDR3 amino acids: CAISESWTGIYGYTF. The sequenced part of the CDR3 DNA is TGTGCCATCAGTGAGTCTTGGACAGGGATCTATGGC.

In this sample, this clone turned up a few times. The read comes to an end 3 residues before the CDR3 does, leaving the germline J gene to fill in the end. The V and J genes are TRBV5-6 and TRBJ2-3; a weak D match, TRBD1 (5 bases). The germline CDR1 and CDR2 sequences are SGHDT and YYEEEE. The CDR3 spans 12 residues. The part of the CDR3 DNA that was read is TGTGCCAGCAGCAGACAGTTGGAGACG. Its protein product is CASSRQLET. The entire CDR3 protein is CASSRQLETQYF. Based on the CDR3 plus reference TRBV5-6 and TRBJ2-3, the full variable domain is DAGVTQSPTHLIKTRGQQVTLRCSPKSGHDTVSWYQQALGQGPQFIFQYYEEEERQRGNFPDRFSGHQFPNYSSELNVNALLLGDSALYLCASSRQLETQYFGPGTRLTVL.

This clone was counted many times. The read finishes 3 residues shy of the CDR3 end, and the germline J gene is used to complete it. The chain has TRBV13 and TRBJ1-1; D is ambiguous. CDR1 is PRHDT and CDR2 is FYEKMQ in the germline V gene (reference sequence). The CDR3 is made up of 15 amino acids. V dropped 2 bases and J dropped 1 base, with 11 bases sitting between them. CDR3 protein: CASSLYSRTNTEAFF. CDR3 bases read: TGTGCCAGCAGCTTATATTCCAGAACGAACACTGAA.

This clone has ten or more counts. The read ends 3 residues before the CDR3 terminus; that terminus is restored from the germline J gene. This rearrangement joins TRBV5-4 to TRBJ2-3, with 8 bases lining up with TRBD2. The CDR3 has 16 amino acids. The germline gives CDR1 SGHNT, CDR2 YYREEE (reference sequence). CDR3 bases read: TGTGCCAGCAGCTCCGGGACTAGGGCAGTGGAGGGCACG. Its translation: CASSSGTRAVEGT. The CDR3 in full is CASSSGTRAVEGTQYF. Full variable domain (rest looked up from reference TRBV5-4 and TRBJ2-3): ETGVTQSPTHLIKTRGQQVTLRCSSQSGHNTVSWYQQALGQGPQFIFQYYREEENGRGNFPPRFSGLQFPNYSSELNVNALELDDSALYLCASSSGTRAVEGTQYFGPGTRLTVL.

The sample holds a few counts of this clone. The observed sequence ends 3 residues before the CDR3 terminus, with the missing tail filled in from the germline J gene. V and J are TRBV2 and TRBJ2-3; 7 nucleotides align to TRBD1. CDR3 length: 15 residues. Per the germline V gene, CDR1 is SNHLY and CDR2 is FYNNEI. The CDR3 is CASSRDRAGNQPQYF. The part of the CDR3 DNA that was read is TGTGCCAGCAGTCGAGACAGGGCTGGCAATCAGCCG.

The table lists this clone with many counts. The read finishes 3 residues shy of the CDR3 end, and the germline J gene is used to complete it. This sequence joins TRBV5-4 and TRBJ1-1; maybe TRBD1 (6 bases). The CDR3 is 13 amino acids. Germline V gene sequence: CDR1 SGHNT, CDR2 YYREEE (reference sequence). Incomplete CDR3 DNA: TGTGCCAGCAGCTCTGAACAGGGTGTAAAA. Translation gives CASSSEQGVK. The CDR3 in full is CASSSEQGVKAFF.

This clone has more than one count but fewer than ten. The CDR3 end is not reached by the read, which stops 3 residues before it; the germline J gene fills it in. The chain carries TRBV30 and TRBJ1-2, with D unclear. The CDR3 is 12 amino acids. CDR1 is GTSNPN, CDR2 SVGIG, per germline (reference sequence). The sequenced CDR3 bases are TGTGCCTGGAGTGTGACCACAGATACC. Its protein is CAWSVTTDT. The full CDR3 protein reads CAWSVTTDTYTF.

This clone was seen ten or more times. Sequencing ends 3 residues short of the CDR3 end; the germline J gene provides the rest. The chain couples TRBV4-1 to TRBJ2-5; 11 bases map to TRBD2. Germline-derived CDR1 and CDR2 are MGHRA and YSYEKL. CDR3 length: 17 residues. J was trimmed by 7 bases and V by 3 bases; bases with no gene match: 13. CDR3 in amino acids: CASSQAPLGSGGGTQYF. The sequenced part of the CDR3 DNA is TGCGCCAGCAGCCAGGCACCCTTGGGTAGCGGGGGGGGGACC.

For this clone: The CDR3 is cut off 3 residues early in the read; its end comes from the germline J gene. The chain uses TRBV2 and TRBJ2-5; 10 bases agree with TRBD2. This CDR3 is built from 16 residues. Germline CDR1 is SNHLY and CDR2 is FYNNEI. V shed 2 bases, J shed 2 bases, and the junction held 5 bases outside the gene matches. The CDR3 loop is CASSERPSGGQETQYF. The DNA read from the CDR3 is TGTGCCAGCAGTGAACGTCCTAGCGGGGGACAAGAGACC.

Notes on this clone: The read comes to an end 3 residues before the CDR3 does, leaving the germline J gene to fill in the end. The chain links TRBV2 to TRBJ2-2; TRBD1 matches 9 bases. This CDR3 contains 14 residues. The germline V gene encodes CDR1 SNHLY and CDR2 FYNNEI. The CDR3 is CASRGTGPGEKLFF. The CDR3 DNA, read in part, is TGTGCCAGCAGAGGGACAGGGCCGGGTGAAAAG.

This clone was counted ten times or more. Read sequence stops 3 residues before the CDR3 end, and the germline J gene provides the missing end. The rearrangement uses TRBV19 and TRBJ1-1; TRBD1 is a possible D gene (5 bases). Germline lookup yields CDR1 LNHDA and CDR2 SQIVND (reference sequence). V shed 2 bases and J shed 1 base, with 8 bases lying between them. This CDR3 region has 14 residues. The CDR3 bases that were read are TGTGCCAGTAGTATACAGGGTGGGAACACTGAA. Amino acid sequence: CASSIQGGNTE. The entire CDR3 reads CASSIQGGNTEAFF.

There are many counts of this clone. The read halts 3 residues ahead of the CDR3 end, with the missing end drawn from the germline J gene. The chain is built from TRBV19 and TRBJ1-6; 8 nucleotides agree with TRBD1. The CDR3 is 12 residues long. Germline CDR1 and CDR2: LNHDA and SQIVND (reference sequence). Trimming at V came to 10 bases and at J to 8 bases, leaving 4 bases not matched to a gene. The part of the CDR3 DNA that was read is TGTGCCACCCGGACAGGGTATTCACCC. It is translated as CATRTGYSP. The full-length CDR3 reads as CATRTGYSPLHF. The variable domain in full, with the rest retrieved from reference TRBV19 and TRBJ1-6, is DGGITQSPKYLFRKEGQNVTLSCEQNLNHDAMYWYRQDPGQGLRLIYYSQIVNDFQKGDIAEGYSVSREKKESFPLTVTSAQKNPTAFYLCATRTGYSPLHFGNGTRLTVT.

The table lists this clone with many counts. The read falls 3 residues short of the CDR3 end, and the missing part is taken from the germline J gene. V usage is TRBV7-6 and J usage is TRBJ2-6; D remains unclear. V gave up 5 bases and J gave up 1 base, with 6 bases separating them. CDR1 SGHVS and CDR2 FNYEAQ come from the germline V gene. This CDR3 spans 14 amino acids. The DNA read from the CDR3 is TGTGCCAGCAGCCCCCAGTCTGGGGCCAACGTC. It is translated as CASSPQSGANV. The CDR3 in full is CASSPQSGANVLTF. Using reference TRBV7-6 and TRBJ2-6 for the parts outside the CDR3, the full variable domain is GAGVSQSPRYKVTKRGQDVALRCDPISGHVSLYWYRQALGQGPEFLTYFNYEAQQDKSGLPNDRFSAERPEGSISTLTIQRTEQRDSAMYRCASSPQSGANVLTFGAGSRLTVL.

This clone was seen repeatedly, ten times or more. The read gets to within 3 residues of the CDR3 end, and the germline J gene fills in the rest. The gene calls are TRBV2 and TRBJ2-5; unclear D gene. The CDR3 is 13 amino acids. Germline loops: CDR1 SNHLY, CDR2 FYNNEI. The V end lost 8 bases, the J end lost 3 bases, and 13 bases lay between the germline ends. The chain's CDR3 is CASSNRRKETQYF. Incomplete CDR3 DNA: TGTGCCAGCTCCAACAGACGCAAAGAGACC.

Details on this clone: The CDR3 end is not reached by the read, which stops 3 residues before it; the germline J gene fills it in. The chain carries TRBV20-1 and TRBJ2-3; the D gene is possibly TRBD2 (5 bases). The CDR3 is made up of 12 amino acids. Germline V gives CDR1 DFQATT, CDR2 SNEGSKA (reference sequence). The CDR3 bases that were read are TGCAGTGCTTACGGGGAAAATCAGCCG. It yields the protein CSAYGENQP. The entire CDR3 reads CSAYGENQPQYF.

This clone was seen at least ten times. The read finishes 3 residues shy of the CDR3 end, and the germline J gene is used to complete it. The genes are TRBV20-1 and TRBJ2-7; TRBD2 is a possible D gene (5 bases). This CDR3 has 13 residues. Germline loops: CDR1 DFQATT, CDR2 SNEGSKA (reference sequence). V gave up 1 base and J gave up 1 base, with 8 bases separating them. CDR3 DNA, as far as it was read: TGCAGTGCTAGAGGTCGGGGTTCCTACGAG. The encoded protein is CSARGRGSYE. The entire CDR3 protein is CSARGRGSYEQYF.

This clone appeared many times. The read comes to an end 3 residues before the CDR3 does, leaving the germline J gene to fill in the end. This sequence joins TRBV5-4 and TRBJ2-5; tentatively, D is TRBD1 (6 bases). Germline CDR1 reads SGHNT; CDR2 reads YYREEE (reference sequence). Trimming took 2 bases from V and 0 from J, leaving 8 bases between them. This CDR3 has 14 amino acids. Here the CDR3 reads CASSLGGNQETQYF. Partial CDR3 DNA: TGTGCCAGCAGCTTAGGGGGAAACCAAGAGACC.

The table lists this clone with a few counts. The read stops 3 residues short of the end of the CDR3; the missing end is completed from the germline J gene. The J gene is TRBJ2-4, the V gene TRBV2, with 8 bases matching TRBD1. The CDR3 has 14 amino acids. The germline V gene has CDR1 SNHLY and CDR2 FYNNEI. The CDR3 DNA, read in part, is TGTGCCAGCAGCACCAGGGGGCGCAGAGGTGGT. Protein: CASSTRGRRGG. The entire CDR3 protein reads CASSTRGRRGGQYF.